These 12 T cell receptor beta chains share one sample of origin, sequenced in a study of PD-L1 blockade in urothelial cancer. Sequencing used immunoSEQ multiplex PCR; TCRdb keeps in-frame clones, though not all of them. The sample lists 35,000 to 50,000 clones, 80% occurring once. The time point was: pretreatment peripheral blood. Sequencing used PBMCs, obtained around atezolizumab (anti-PD-L1) treatment. The receptors come from a man aged 55 to 69 with urothelial cancer.

V and J are TRBV11-2 and TRBJ2-2; D is perhaps TRBD2 (6 bases). CDR1 is SGHAT, CDR2 FQNNGV, per germline. This CDR3 region has 14 residues. V was clipped by 5 bases and J by 6 bases, with 13 bases between them. The CDR3: CASSPPGVAGELFF. In nucleotides, the CDR3 is TGTGCCAGCAGCCCCCCGGGGGTCGCCGGGGAGCTGTTTTTT.

This clone showed up just once. This chain uses TRBV28 with TRBJ1-1; D is possibly TRBD1 (5 bases). V lost 4 bases and J lost 2, with 11 bases in between. This CDR3 contains 14 residues. Germline V lookup: CDR1 MDHEN, CDR2 SYDVKM. CDR3 nucleotides: TGTGCCAGCAGTTCGTCGGGACTTAACACTGAAGCTTTCTTT. Translation gives CASSSSGLNTEAFF.

This chain uses TRBV6-5 with TRBJ1-6, with 7 bases matching TRBD1. This CDR3 contains 14 residues. Germline loops: CDR1 MNHEY, CDR2 SVGAGI. V lost 2 bases to trimming and J lost 7 bases; unmatched junction nucleotides: 2. CDR3 sequence (DNA): TGTGCCAGCAGTTACATGACAGGGAATTCACCCCTCCACTTT. Its protein is CASSYMTGNSPLHF.

This clone was picked up a small number of times. CDR3 region: CSVVGAGSEKLFF. CDR3 nucleotides: TGCAGCGTTGTAGGCGCAGGGTCGGAAAAACTGTTTTTT. This chain links TRBV29-1 with TRBJ1-4, with a weak D call TRBD1 (5 bases). The CDR3 is 13 amino acids. Germline V gene lookup returns CDR1 SQVTM and CDR2 ANQGSEA. Trimming stripped 4 bases from V and 8 bases from J, with 14 bases between.

The V and J genes are TRBV6-1 and TRBJ1-2; TRBD1 matches at 7 bases. The J segment lost 2 bases and the V segment lost 9 bases, leaving 6 bases of the junction unmatched. This CDR3 is 13 amino acids long. The germline V gene encodes CDR1 MNHNS and CDR2 SASEGT. The CDR3 here is CASRGQTNYGYTF. The CDR3 bases are TGTGCCAGTAGGGGGCAGACGAACTATGGCTACACCTTC.

This clone occurred a few times. The chain employs TRBV30 and TRBJ2-2, with a possible D match to TRBD1 (6 bases). CDR1 is GTSNPN and CDR2 is SVGIG in the germline V gene (reference sequence). Trimming stripped 5 bases from V and 5 bases from J, with 12 bases between. This CDR3 contains 13 residues. The chain's CDR3 is CAWAAGDTGELFF. CDR3 coding DNA: TGTGCCTGGGCTGCAGGGGATACCGGGGAGCTGTTTTTT.

There are a few counts of this clone. The gene calls are TRBV7-2 and TRBJ2-7, with D unresolved. CDR1 SGHTA and CDR2 FQGNSA come from the germline V gene. CDR3 length: 13 amino acids. V dropped 2 bases and J dropped 3 bases, with 8 bases sitting between them. Written as DNA, the CDR3 is TGTGCCAGCAGCTTACCCAGGAACTACGAGCAGTACTTC. Translated: CASSLPRNYEQYF.

The V and J genes are TRBV7-2 and TRBJ2-1; 8 nucleotides align to TRBD2. This CDR3 has 13 residues. Germline V gives CDR1 SGHTA, CDR2 FQGNSA. V lost 5 bases to trimming and J lost 7 bases; unmatched junction nucleotides: 4. The CDR3 reads CASSRTSQNEQFF. CDR3 DNA: TGTGCCAGCAGCCGGACTAGCCAAAATGAGCAGTTCTTC.

The V call is TRBV19, the J call TRBJ1-5; no clear D. The CDR3 loop spans 14 amino acids. Germline V gene data show CDR1 as LNHDA and CDR2 as SQIVND (reference sequence). With 6 bases removed from V and 0 bases from J, the gap between germline ends came to 9 bases. The CDR3 DNA sequence: TGTGCCAGTAGCCCTCGGGGTAGCAATCAGCCCCAGCATTTT. Its protein product is CASSPRGSNQPQHF.

This sequence joins TRBV2 and TRBJ2-3, with a weak D call TRBD1 (5 bases). The germline V gene encodes CDR1 SNHLY and CDR2 FYNNEI. The ends were cut back, 6 bases at V and 10 bases at J, with 11 bases in the middle. The CDR3 has 11 amino acids. CDR3 in amino acids: CASSMTVPQYF. CDR3 in DNA: TGTGCCAGCAGCATGACAGTTCCGCAGTATTTT.

This chain's CDR3 is CASSQLRQTASNQPQHF. The CDR3 DNA sequence: TGCGCCAGCAGCCAATTGAGGCAGACTGCTAGCAATCAGCCCCAGCATTTT. V usage is TRBV4-3 and J usage is TRBJ1-5; D not resolved. The CDR3 length is 17 residues. The V and J ends lost 2 bases and 0 bases respectively, with 14 bases between them. Germline CDR1 LGHNA, CDR2 YSLEER.

The rearrangement uses TRBV6-1 and TRBJ2-6; weak D call: TRBD2 (5 bases). CDR3 length: 15 amino acids. V lost 6 bases, J lost 1 base, and 10 bases lay in between. CDR1 and CDR2 from the germline V gene are MNHNS and SASEGT. CDR3 sequence: CASRPGKSGANVLTF. CDR3 sequence (DNA): TGTGCCAGCAGACCCGGGAAATCTGGGGCCAACGTCCTGACTTTC.